This T cell receptor beta chain derives from a study of T-cell memory formation after mild COVID-19. Study details: Clusters of TCRs were largely donor specific.

TCRdb processed the 5' RACE reads anew with MiXCR; each CDR3 protein has one entry. The repertoire includes around 250,000 distinct CDR3 sequences, roughly 14% of them detected once, and under 2.5% sits in the top ten. Study results and limitations: Among CD4+ contracting clones, most were CM and EM, and CD8+ ones EMRA. Unconfirmed was the SARS-CoV-2 specificity of second-wave clones that peaked on day 37. Clones that contracted from day 15 to 85 had balanced CD4/CD8; later expanders were CD4+ biased.

This clonotype was picked up a small number of times. No antigen is known for it. Germline loops: CDR1 SEHNR, CDR2 FQNEAQ (reference sequence). V was pared by 1 base and J by 2 bases, with 15 bases between. This CDR3 has 17 residues. The source material was PBMCs or a T cell subset sorted from them (not recorded which). The TCR originated in an adult woman who had mild COVID-19 (a few samples of this study predate the infection). Cell type and time point are not known. This chain links TRBV7-9 with TRBJ2-1; tentatively, D is TRBD1 (6 bases). CDR3 region: CASSLVLQGKTYNEQFF. CDR3 DNA: TGTGCCAGCAGCTTAGTTTTGCAGGGGAAAACCTACAATGAGCAGTTCTTC.